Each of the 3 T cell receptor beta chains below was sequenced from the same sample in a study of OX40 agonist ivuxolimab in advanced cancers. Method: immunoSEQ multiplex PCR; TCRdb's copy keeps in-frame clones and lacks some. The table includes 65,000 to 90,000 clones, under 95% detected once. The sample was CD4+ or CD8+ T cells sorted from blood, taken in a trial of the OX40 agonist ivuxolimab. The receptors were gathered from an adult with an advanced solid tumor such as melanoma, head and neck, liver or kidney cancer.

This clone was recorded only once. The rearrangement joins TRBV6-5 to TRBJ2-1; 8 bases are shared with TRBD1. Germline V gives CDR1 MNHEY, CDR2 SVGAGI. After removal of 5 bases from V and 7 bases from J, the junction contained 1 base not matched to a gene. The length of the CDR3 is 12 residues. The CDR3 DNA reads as TGTGCCAGCAGTCGGACAGGGAATGAGCAGTTCTTC. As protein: CASSRTGNEQFF.

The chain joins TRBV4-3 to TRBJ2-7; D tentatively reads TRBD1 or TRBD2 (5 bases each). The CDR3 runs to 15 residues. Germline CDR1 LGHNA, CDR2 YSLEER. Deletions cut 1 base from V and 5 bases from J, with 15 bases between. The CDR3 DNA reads TGCGCCAGCAGCCAAGTCGGGCAGGGAGTGGACGAGCAGTACTTC. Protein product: CASSQVGQGVDEQYF.

In nucleotides, the CDR3 is TGTGCCTGGAACCCGGGTAGCTCCTACAATGAGCAGTTCTTC. Protein sequence: CAWNPGSSYNEQFF. This rearrangement joins TRBV30 to TRBJ2-1; D remains unclear. CDR3 length: 14 amino acids. V lost 4 bases and J lost 0, with 10 bases in between. From germline, CDR1 is GTSNPN and CDR2 SVGIG (reference sequence).